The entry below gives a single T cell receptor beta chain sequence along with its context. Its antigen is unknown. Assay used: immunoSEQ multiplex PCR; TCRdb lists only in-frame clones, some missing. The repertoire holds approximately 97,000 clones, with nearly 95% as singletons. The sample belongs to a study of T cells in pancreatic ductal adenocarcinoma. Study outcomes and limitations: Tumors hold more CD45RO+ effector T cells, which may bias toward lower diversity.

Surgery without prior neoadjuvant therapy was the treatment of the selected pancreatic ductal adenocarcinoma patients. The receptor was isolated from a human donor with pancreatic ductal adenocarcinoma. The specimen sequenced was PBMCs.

DNA of the CDR3: TGCAGCGTTGACCGGGACAGGCAAGAGACCCAGTACTTC. Amino acid sequence: CSVDRDRQETQYF. V usage is TRBV29-1 and J usage is TRBJ2-5, with TRBD1 matching over 8 bases. The CDR3 extends over 13 amino acids. V dropped 3 bases and J dropped 2; count of bases not matched to a gene: 2. Germline assignment: CDR1 SQVTM and CDR2 ANQGSEA.